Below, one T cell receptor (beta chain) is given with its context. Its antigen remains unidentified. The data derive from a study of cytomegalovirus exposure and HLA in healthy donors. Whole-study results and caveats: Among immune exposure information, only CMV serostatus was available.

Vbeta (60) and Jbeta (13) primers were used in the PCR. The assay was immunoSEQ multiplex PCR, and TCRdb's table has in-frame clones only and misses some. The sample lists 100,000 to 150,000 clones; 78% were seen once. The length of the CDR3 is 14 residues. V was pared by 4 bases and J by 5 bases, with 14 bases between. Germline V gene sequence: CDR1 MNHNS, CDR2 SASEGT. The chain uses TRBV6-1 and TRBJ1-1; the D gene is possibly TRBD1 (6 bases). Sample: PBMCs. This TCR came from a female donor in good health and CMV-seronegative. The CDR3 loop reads CASSATGTATEAFF. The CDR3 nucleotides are TGTGCCAGCAGTGCCACAGGGACGGCGACTGAAGCTTTCTTT.